Sequencing of this T cell receptor (beta chain) was carried out in a study of T cell responses to AZD1222 COVID-19 vaccine (dated by TCRdb to the early 2020s). At the level of the whole study: AZD1222 recipients given second doses at about 4 weeks or at about 12 weeks were pooled, since spike-specific TCR depth and breadth were not found to differ between the two schedules. Trial participants were enrolled by age into 18-55, 56-69 and 70-plus year subgroups, with about 150, 28 and 57 TCR-sequenced participants respectively. A total of 230 to 250 trial participants underwent TCR sequencing, of whom about 200 had received two doses of AZD1222 and around 26 had received two doses of the MenACWY control vaccine. Beyond this particular receptor, the publication reports: Reportedly, close to half of the unique spike-specific TCRs recognized epitopes lying outside the regions that are mutated in the B.1.351 and B.1.1.7 variants. Conclusions about previously exposed vaccinees were limited because only five to seven AZD1222 recipients were SARS-CoV-2 seropositive at baseline. Spike-specific TCR breadth and depth rose significantly after two AZD1222 doses compared with day 0 and with MenACWY recipients. No day 14 peak-response samples were available, so repertoires were characterized only after the peak T cell response. The whole spike protein was spanned by vaccine-associated CD4 TCRs, and dominant responses were seen in regions 160-218 and 743-854. In the small 56-69-year group, the increase in depth fell short of significance, most likely because of low power. Participants were mostly white British, with more females than males. The authors suggested clonal diversity may have been underestimated.

The CDR3 regions of human TCRbeta chains were analyzed by immunosequencing. The authors' pipeline ran thus. Repertoire TCRs were checked for matches against a reference library of SARS-CoV-2-specific TCRs that had been generated using the MIRA antigen-specificity platform. Breadth was defined as the fraction of unique TCRs that were SARS-CoV-2-associated. Depth was defined as the fraction of total T cells that were SARS-CoV-2-associated. Using the MIRA data, each spike-specific TCR was assigned both to the spike region to which the TCR was reactive and to a CD4 or CD8 class. Log10-transformed breadth and depth values were compared by one-way ANOVA with Sidak's multiple comparisons tests. TCRdb took this table from immuneACCESS and kept in-frame rearrangements with V and J called. Such tables lack part of the clones; where checked against another copy, unresolved V genes explain under half of the gap, and the rest is unexplained. V and J calls plus clone size are reproduced from that table; the DNA served to infer D and trimming. The sample table records 100,000 to 150,000 clones; around 90% of these occur just once. In total, the top ten clones hold 4% to 4.5% of the sample.

The germline V gene (reference sequence) sets CDR1 to LNHDA and CDR2 to SQIVND. V is pruned by 8 bases and J by 9 bases, leaving 10 bases of the junction without a gene match. From the cysteine through the phenylalanine, the CDR3 covers 15 amino acids. The sequence is cut down to CDR3 DNA, 45 bases in frame from base 1. This clone was counted once. What this receptor recognizes is not known. No clone much larger than this one lies a single base away; base qualities are absent. Reading the label with the study, this specimen's time point is: baseline before first vaccination. Vaccinee samples came from UK trials COV001 and COV002, including a single-blind randomized controlled phase 2/3 trial of AZD1222 (ChAdOx1 nCoV-19) in healthy adults. Trial participant PBMC samples were collected at day 0 and day 28 after the second dose for TCRbeta chain sequencing.

The chain employs TRBV19 and TRBJ2-1; TRBD2 fits 13 bases in the junction. The source was peripheral blood, collected on day 0 of AZD1222 vaccination. The source of this sequence is an adult in good health. Read as DNA, the sequence is TGTGCCAGTTCCGGACTAGCGGGAGAGGTGAGTGAGCAGTTCTTC. It codes for CASSGLAGEVSEQFF.